This note documents a single TCR beta chain sequence. This clonotype occurred many times. Its cognate antigen has yet to be identified. No clone much larger than this one lies a single base away; base qualities are absent. The data belong to a study of T cells after yellow fever vaccination (dated by TCRdb to the late 2010s). With regard to the full study: The SMART-Seq v4 Ultra Low Input RNA kit was used to prepare libraries from fractions with low cell numbers. To follow T-cell clones before and after primary and booster YFV17D yellow fever vaccination, bulk TCR alpha and beta repertoires were sequenced over time. The cohort comprised two healthy male donors, one aged 18 to 30 and one aged 30 to 40 years. Blood was collected at multiple timepoints before and after primary and secondary immunization, and bulk PBMC replicates and cell subsets were isolated. The investigation overall reported the following: Computational filtering was required because FACS-sorted repertoires could contain abundant contaminating clonotypes from the bulk population. The secondary T-cell response was found to be weaker but faster than the primary response, with a peak reached on day 5 rather than on day 15. Most clones expanded after primary vaccination (96% of CD4 and around 88% of CD8) were re-detected after the booster, suggesting that broad memory maintenance occurred. The study included only a couple of donors, which limits how far the findings can be generalized. A small share of clonotypes occurred in both CD4 and CD8 compartments, likely arising from convergent recombination.

TCR cDNA was synthesized by 5'RACE template switching, through which a universal primer site and unique molecular identifiers were introduced. Priming of cDNA synthesis was performed from both the TCR alpha and TCR beta constant segments. Library amplification involved two PCR steps, and the second step added sample barcodes and sequencing adapters. Sequencing of the libraries was done on either Illumina HiSeq 2500 (2x100 bp) or NovaSeq (2x150 bp). In the original analysis: Reads were demultiplexed and collapsed into UMI consensus sequences with MIGEC, and V(D)J alignment was performed with MiXCR. Vaccine-responding clonotypes were defined with edgeR using replicate PBMC samples, requiring FDR below 0.01 and a log2 fold change above 5 up to day 15. CD4 or CD8 identity was assigned to each bulk clonotype according to whether the clonotype was present at higher abundance in the sequenced CD4 repertoire or the sequenced CD8 repertoire. The public sequencing data were trimmed at Q25 with fastp and processed into clonotypes with MiXCR by TCRdb, which kept only in-frame beta chains. Every distinct CDR3 protein forms one entry, paired with its most common genes and DNA. TCRdb, not the authors, supplied the V and J calls. The sample contains about 140,000 distinct CDR3 sequences, just over 6.5% of them found a single time. More than 0.6% of the sample comes from the top ten.

The CDR3 starts with the cysteine, ends with the phenylalanine, and has 14 residues. The entry retains the CDR3 DNA only, 42 bases that are in frame from base 1. CDR1 and CDR2 (MNHEY, SVGEGT) derive from the germline V gene. V is cut back by 6 bases and J by 5 bases, with 6 bases in the junction unmatched. According to the study, the label for this sample's treatment or condition signals: live attenuated yellow fever vaccine strain. A standard Ficoll-Paque protocol was used to isolate PBMCs from peripheral blood. CD4 and CD8 T-cell fractions were isolated with Dynabeads CD4 and CD8 positive selection kits. TriZol was used to extract RNA from bulk PBMCs, from CD4 and CD8 fractions, and from dextramer-positive and dextramer-negative fractions.

The rearranged segments are TRBV6-2 or TRBV6-3 and TRBJ1-5, with TRBD1 matching 8 junction bases. The material was CD4+ T cells sorted from PBMCs, obtained 10 days after the yellow fever booster vaccination. The sequence came from a young man who received the YFV17D yellow fever vaccine. The CDR3 sequence is CASSKLTGDQPQHF. The DNA sequence follows: TGTGCCAGCAGCAAGTTGACAGGGGATCAGCCCCAGCATTTT.